The next 10 T cell receptor beta chains were all read from a single sample in a study of a mutant IDH1 vaccine in newly diagnosed glioma. The sample's time point: baseline, week 1 (first vaccination visit). Treatment described: pre-vaccination baseline after standard-of-care therapy. Only in-frame clones appear in the TCRdb table, and some are missing; sequencing was by immunoSEQ multiplex PCR. Among over 75,000 clones listed, approximately 90% were seen once. Sequencing used PBMCs, obtained from a glioma patient treated with radiotherapy, temozolomide or both. These TCRs come from a woman in her fifties or sixties with glioma.

J is TRBJ1-5 and V is TRBV10-3, with 7 bases identical to TRBD1. The CDR3 covers 16 residues. V trimming: 1 base; J trimming: 2 bases; junction bases outside the gene matches: 5. Germline V gives CDR1 ENHRY, CDR2 SYGVKD. CDR3 DNA sequence: TGTGCCATCAGTGAGTTGGCAGGGGGTGGCAATCAGCCCCAGCATTTT. Its protein is CAISELAGGGNQPQHF.

The chain uses TRBV7-2 and TRBJ1-3, with D perhaps matching TRBD1 (6 bases). The CDR3 is 14 residues long. Germline CDR1 SGHTA, CDR2 FQGNSA. The ends were cut back, 4 bases at V and 1 base at J, with 8 bases in the middle. CDR3 sequence (DNA): TGTGCCAGCAGCTGGGACAAATCTGGAAACACCATATATTTT. Residues: CASSWDKSGNTIYF.

J is TRBJ1-3 and V is TRBV19; maybe TRBD1 (5 bases). Per germline, CDR1 LNHDA and CDR2 SQIVND (reference sequence). Trimming pared 7 bases from V and 0 bases from J, leaving 13 bases between. The CDR3 runs 15 residues. As DNA, the CDR3 is TGTGCCAGTAAACCAGAGACAGACTCTGGAAACACCATATATTTT. Translation: CASKPETDSGNTIYF.

The gene calls are TRBV6-6 and TRBJ2-1; TRBD2 aligns across 15 bases. The CDR3 is 15 residues long. J lost 12 bases, V lost 2 bases, and 5 bases had no gene match. Germline V lookup: CDR1 MNHNY, CDR2 SVGAGI (reference sequence). The CDR3 bases are TGTGCCAGCAGTTACGGACTAGCGGGAGGGCCAGGGCAGTTCTTC. Translation: CASSYGLAGGPGQFF.

The chain is built from TRBV28 and TRBJ1-1; no definite D call. Germline V lookup: CDR1 MDHEN, CDR2 SYDVKM. The CDR3 runs to 15 residues. Trimming stripped 7 bases from V and 3 bases from J, with 18 bases between. The CDR3 here is CASTYGRGYHTEAFF. The CDR3 DNA follows: TGTGCCAGCACCTACGGTCGGGGTTATCACACTGAAGCTTTCTTT.

The V gene is TRBV9, the J gene TRBJ2-7; 8 bases map to TRBD1. The CDR3 loop spans 17 amino acids. Germline lookup yields CDR1 SGDLS and CDR2 YYNGEE. V lost 1 base and J lost 2; bases outside the gene matches: 11. CDR3 nucleotides: TGTGCCAGCAGCGTATCCGGACAGGGAGGTGGACCCTACGAGCAGTACTTC. Translating it yields CASSVSGQGGGPYEQYF. The variable domain in full, with the rest retrieved from reference TRBV9 and TRBJ2-7, is DSGVTQTPKHLITATGQRVTLRCSPRSGDLSVYWYQQSLDQGLQFLIQYYNGEERAKGNILERFSAQQFPDLHSELNLSSLELGDSALYFCASSVSGQGGGPYEQYFGPGTRLTVT.

The chain is built from TRBV28 and TRBJ2-7; D may be TRBD1 (7 bases). This CDR3 spans 16 amino acids. The germline V gene encodes CDR1 MDHEN and CDR2 SYDVKM. Deletions cut 2 bases from V and 4 bases from J, with 18 bases between. The CDR3 DNA sequence: TGTGCCAGCAGTTTAATCCTGGAACAGGGGAGGTACGAGCAGTACTTC. As protein: CASSLILEQGRYEQYF.

This clone has a handful of counts. V usage is TRBV27 and J usage is TRBJ2-1; D uncertain. Germline CDR1 is MNHEY and CDR2 is SMNVEV (reference sequence). Trimming shortened V by 7 bases and J by 2 bases, and 15 bases separated the two germline ends. The CDR3 sequence is 15 residues long. CDR3 sequence (DNA): TGTGCCAGCACCCGGGCCCAGCAGCCCTACAATGAGCAGTTCTTC. This encodes CASTRAQQPYNEQFF.

The chain joins TRBV28 to TRBJ2-3; a possible D gene is TRBD1 (5 bases). V was pared by 4 bases and J by 5 bases, with 10 bases between. This CDR3 contains 13 residues. Germline CDR1 reads MDHEN; CDR2 reads SYDVKM. The chain's CDR3 is CASSSRQRDTQYF. The CDR3 DNA sequence: TGTGCCAGCAGTTCAAGACAGCGAGATACGCAGTATTTT.

This sequence joins TRBV5-1 and TRBJ1-2; 11 bases match TRBD1. The ends lost 4 bases at V and 5 bases at J; junction bases unmatched: 4. Germline V gives CDR1 SGHRS, CDR2 YFSETQ. The CDR3 is 14 amino acids. This CDR3 is CASSPGQGAYGYTF. DNA of the CDR3: TGCGCCAGCAGCCCAGGACAGGGGGCGTATGGCTACACCTTC.